This note documents a single T cell receptor (beta chain) sequence. The antigen remains undetermined. These data come from a study of cytomegalovirus exposure and HLA in healthy donors. CDR3 size: 16 residues. Germline V gene sequence: CDR1 SGHDN, CDR2 FVKESK. V was shortened by 1 base and J by 5 bases, with 14 bases between the two germline ends. The PCR was carried out with 60 Vbeta primers and 13 Jbeta primers. Method: immunoSEQ multiplex PCR; TCRdb's copy keeps in-frame clones and lacks some. Counted here are 130,000 to 150,000 clones, about 72% occurring once; the ten biggest clones make up roughly 2.1%. Study observations and caveats: In an earlier analysis, productive rearrangement rates for most beta V segments clustered near 87% or 30%. In a later analysis, CMV-associated beta chains were mostly HLA-associated, it appeared.

The rearrangement uses TRBV14 and TRBJ1-4; no clear D. The TCR was taken from a man aged 40-50 years in good health and CMV-seronegative. The sample comprised PBMCs. The CDR3 nucleotides read TGTGCCAGCAGCCAAGGGTCCGCTTACGGGAATGAAAAACTGTTTTTT. This gives the protein CASSQGSAYGNEKLFF. Looking up the rest from reference TRBV14 and TRBJ1-4 gives the full variable domain: EAGVTQFPSHSVIEKGQTVTLRCDPISGHDNLYWYRRVMGKEIKFLLHFVKESKQDESGMPNNRFLAERTGGTYSTLKVQPAELEDSGVYFCASSQGSAYGNEKLFFGSGTQLSVL.